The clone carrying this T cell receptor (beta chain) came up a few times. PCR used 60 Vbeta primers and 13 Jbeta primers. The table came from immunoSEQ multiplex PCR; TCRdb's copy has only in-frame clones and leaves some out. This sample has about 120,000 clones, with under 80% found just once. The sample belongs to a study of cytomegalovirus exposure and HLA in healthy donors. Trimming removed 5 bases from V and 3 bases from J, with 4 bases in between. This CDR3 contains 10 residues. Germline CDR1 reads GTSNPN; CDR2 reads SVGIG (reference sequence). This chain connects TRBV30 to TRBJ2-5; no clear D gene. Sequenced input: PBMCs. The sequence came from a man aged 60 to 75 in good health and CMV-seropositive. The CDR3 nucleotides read TGTGCCTGGCGAGAAGAGACCCAGTACTTC. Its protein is CAWREETQYF.